This T cell receptor beta chain stems from a study of blood T cell repertoires in COVID-19. Assay: immunoSEQ multiplex PCR; the TCRdb copy retains only in-frame clones and omits some. The data show about 93,000 clones, 80% seen once. CDR3 length: 16 residues. CDR1 and CDR2 (germline): LGHDT, YNNKEL (reference sequence). J was trimmed by 6 bases and V by 0 bases; bases with no gene match: 5. What was sequenced was peripheral blood. The V call is TRBV3-1 (or the pseudogene TRBV3-2), the J call TRBJ2-3; 11 positions agree with TRBD2. This sequence originates from a human donor in a cohort sampled during active COVID-19. This CDR3 reads CASSQDRLAGSDTQYF. In nucleotides, the CDR3 is TGTGCCAGCAGCCAAGATAGACTAGCGGGAAGCGATACGCAGTATTTT.